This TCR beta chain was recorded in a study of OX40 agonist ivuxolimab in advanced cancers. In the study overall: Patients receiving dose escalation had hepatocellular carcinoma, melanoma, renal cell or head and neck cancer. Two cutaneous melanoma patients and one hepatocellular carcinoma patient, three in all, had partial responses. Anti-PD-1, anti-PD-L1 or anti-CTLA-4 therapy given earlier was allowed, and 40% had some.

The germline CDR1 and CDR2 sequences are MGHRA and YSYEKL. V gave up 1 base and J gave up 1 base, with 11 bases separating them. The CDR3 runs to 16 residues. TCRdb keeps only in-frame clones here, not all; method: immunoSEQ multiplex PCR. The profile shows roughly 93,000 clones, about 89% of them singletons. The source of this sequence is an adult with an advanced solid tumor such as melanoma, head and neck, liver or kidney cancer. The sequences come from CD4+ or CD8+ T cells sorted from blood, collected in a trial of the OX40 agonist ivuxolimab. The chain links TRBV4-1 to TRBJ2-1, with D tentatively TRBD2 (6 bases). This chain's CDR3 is CASSQGVSGSYNEQFF. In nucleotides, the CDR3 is TGCGCCAGCAGCCAAGGGGTTAGCGGATCCTACAATGAGCAGTTCTTC.